Below, 30 T cell receptor beta chains from the same sample are listed, as sequenced in a study of T cell responses to AZD1222 COVID-19 vaccine (dated by TCRdb to the early 2020s). The intended sense of this specimen's time point label: about 28 days (+/-7) after the second vaccine dose. Preparation of the library involved the immunoSEQ multiplex PCR assay. TCRdb holds this immuneACCESS table with in-frame rearrangements only. Some clones are missing; in checked studies, unresolved V genes explain under half, and the rest has no known cause. The sample profile shows 150,000 to 250,000 clones; approximately 89% of them were found once. Together, the top ten hold around 3% of the sample. Sequencing used peripheral blood, obtained 28 days after the second AZD1222 dose. The origin of the receptors is an adult who received the AZD1222 COVID-19 vaccine.

CDR3: CASSLALIKETQYF. CDR3 DNA: TGCGCCAGCAGCTTGGCGCTGATAAAAGAGACCCAGTACTTC. The chain couples TRBV5-1 to TRBJ2-5; no firm D call. Germline V lookup: CDR1 SGHRS, CDR2 YFSETQ. CDR3 length: 14 amino acids. Trimming shortened V by 0 bases and J by 3 bases, and 9 bases separated the two germline ends.

This clone appeared a few times. The gene calls are TRBV2 and TRBJ2-1; 11 bases line up with TRBD2. The J segment lost 5 bases and the V segment lost 4 bases, leaving 4 bases of the junction unmatched. The CDR3 runs to 15 residues. The V gene's germline CDR1 is SNHLY and CDR2 FYNNEI. CDR3 residues: CASSALAGGNNEQFF. DNA of the CDR3: TGTGCCAGCAGTGCGCTAGCGGGAGGCAACAATGAGCAGTTCTTC.

V is TRBV30 and J is TRBJ1-1; D not certain. CDR1 and CDR2 (germline): GTSNPN, SVGIG (reference sequence). The length of the CDR3 is 13 residues. Trimming took off 0 bases at V and 5 bases at J, with 10 bases between the two ends. The CDR3 nucleotides read TGTGCCTGGAGTGTACTAGGTTCGACTGAAGCTTTCTTT. Its translation is CAWSVLGSTEAFF.

The chain joins TRBV11-2 to TRBJ1-3, with a possible D match to TRBD1 (5 bases). Trimming took off 6 bases at V and 0 bases at J, with 9 bases between the two ends. The CDR3 has 14 amino acids. Germline CDR1 and CDR2: SGHAT and FQNNGV. The CDR3 nucleotides read TGTGCCAGCAGAACGGGGGGCTCTGGAAACACCATATATTTT. Translating gives CASRTGGSGNTIYF. The whole variable domain, filled in from reference TRBV11-2 and TRBJ1-3, reads EAGVAQSPRYKIIEKRQSVAFWCNPISGHATLYWYQQILGQGPKLLIQFQNNGVVDDSQLPKDRFSAERLKGVDSTLKIQPAKLEDSAVYLCASRTGGSGNTIYFGEGSWLTVV.

J is TRBJ2-7 and V is TRBV6-6; possible D gene TRBD1, 5 bases. Trimming took 2 bases from V and 0 from J, leaving 11 bases between them. From germline, CDR1 is MNHNY and CDR2 SVGAGI (reference sequence). The CDR3 consists of 15 residues. CDR3: CASSYNRIPSYEQYF. The CDR3 coding sequence is TGTGCCAGCAGTTACAACAGGATTCCCTCCTACGAGCAGTACTTC.

This clone was counted between two and nine times. The CDR3 protein is CASSPPSGSYNEQFF. CDR3 DNA: TGTGCCAGCTCACCACCGAGCGGGAGTTACAATGAGCAGTTCTTC. This chain connects TRBV18 to TRBJ2-1; 8 bases map to TRBD2. This CDR3 has 15 amino acids. The V and J ends lost 0 bases and 4 bases, in that order; junction bases with no gene match: 2. CDR1 and CDR2 (germline): KGHSH, LQKENI.

The rearrangement links TRBV6-1 to TRBJ2-7, with a weak D call TRBD2 (5 bases). The CDR3 runs to 14 residues. V was trimmed by 4 bases and J by 4 bases, leaving 14 bases between them. The germline V gene has CDR1 MNHNS and CDR2 SASEGT. CDR3 loop: CASSVVFGGYEQYF. CDR3 nucleotides: TGTGCCAGCAGTGTAGTATTCGGAGGATACGAGCAGTACTTC.

CDR3 in amino acids: CASSPRRPGETQYF. Written as DNA, the CDR3 is TGTGCCAGCAGCCCTAGACGGCCGGGAGAGACCCAGTACTTC. This chain connects TRBV7-2 to TRBJ2-5; no definite D call. The CDR3 extends over 14 amino acids. Germline CDR1 reads SGHTA; CDR2 reads FQGNSA. V was cut by 5 bases and J by 4 bases, with 14 bases left in between.

V usage is TRBV7-2 and J usage is TRBJ2-2; 8 positions match TRBD2. The J segment lost 7 bases and the V segment lost 5 bases, leaving 9 bases of the junction unmatched. This CDR3 region has 15 residues. Germline CDR1 SGHTA, CDR2 FQGNSA. The CDR3 DNA sequence: TGTGCCAGCAGCCAAAGGACTAGCTGGGTCGGGGAGCTGTTTTTT. Translated: CASSQRTSWVGELFF.

The rearrangement joins TRBV19 to TRBJ2-2; 9 nucleotides agree with TRBD2. Germline CDR1 LNHDA, CDR2 SQIVND (reference sequence). Trimming at V came to 2 bases and at J to 3 bases, leaving 4 bases not matched to a gene. CDR3 size: 16 residues. The CDR3 spells CASSILAGFDTGELFF. In DNA form, the CDR3 reads TGTGCCAGTAGTATACTAGCGGGATTCGACACCGGGGAGCTGTTTTTT.

The chain joins TRBV6-1 to TRBJ1-1; 7 bases line up with TRBD1. V shed 2 bases, J shed 4 bases, and the junction held 16 bases outside the gene matches. The germline V gene encodes CDR1 MNHNS and CDR2 SASEGT. The CDR3 spans 18 residues. The CDR3 coding sequence is TGTGCCAGCAGTGAAATCCCTGACAGGGCGGGTAGTGGCACTGAAGCTTTCTTT. As protein: CASSEIPDRAGSGTEAFF.

The V gene is TRBV3-1 (or the pseudogene TRBV3-2), the J gene TRBJ1-6, with D unresolved. CDR3 length: 14 residues. Trimming removed 0 bases at V and 14 bases at J, with 14 bases between. Germline V gives CDR1 LGHDT, CDR2 YNNKEL (reference sequence). The CDR3 loop reads CASSQDRQELSLHF. CDR3 sequence (DNA): TGTGCCAGCAGCCAAGACCGGCAGGAGCTTTCCCTCCACTTT.

V is TRBV7-2 and J is TRBJ2-3, with TRBD2 matching over 11 bases. The CDR3 is 17 amino acids. Germline V gene lookup returns CDR1 SGHTA and CDR2 FQGNSA. With 5 bases clipped from V and 0 bases from J, the junction kept 7 bases outside the gene matches. The CDR3 coding sequence is TGTGCCAGCAGCCAACAGACTAGCGGGATTAGCACAGATACGCAGTATTTT. Translation: CASSQQTSGISTDTQYF.

The chain combines TRBV4-1 with TRBJ2-2; 11 bases map to TRBD2. The CDR3 contains 16 residues. Germline values: CDR1 MGHRA, CDR2 YSYEKL. Trimming cost V 4 bases and J 6 bases; bases outside gene matches: 7. The CDR3 DNA follows: TGCGCCAGCAGCCCCCCACTAGCGGGAGCCCCCGGGGAGCTGTTTTTT. Translated, it gives CASSPPLAGAPGELFF.

V gene TRBV25-1 combines with J gene TRBJ2-5, with 10 bases that match TRBD2. Per germline, CDR1 MGHDK and CDR2 SYGVNS. The CDR3 spans 15 residues. The J segment lost 1 base and the V segment lost 3 bases, leaving 2 bases of the junction unmatched. CDR3: CASSDPSGSQETQYF. The CDR3 DNA reads as TGTGCCAGCAGTGACCCTAGCGGGAGCCAAGAGACCCAGTACTTC.

The gene calls are TRBV29-1 and TRBJ1-1; D is ambiguous. CDR1 is SQVTM and CDR2 is ANQGSEA in the germline V gene. This CDR3 is 11 amino acids long. The ends were cut back, 8 bases at V and 4 bases at J, with 11 bases in the middle. The CDR3 nucleotides are TGCAGCTTCCCGTGGGGCACTGAAGCTTTCTTT. It codes for CSFPWGTEAFF. Looking up the rest from reference TRBV29-1 and TRBJ1-1 gives the full variable domain: SAVISQKPSRDICQRGTSLTIQCQVDSQVTMMFWYRQQPGQSLTLIATANQGSEATYESGFVIDKFPISRPNLTFSTLTVSNMSPEDSSIYLCSFPWGTEAFFGQGTRLTVV.

The chain joins TRBV18 to TRBJ1-5; D not certain. The CDR3 is 14 amino acids. CDR1 and CDR2 (germline): KGHSH, LQKENI. Trimming left V 2 bases short and J 3 bases short, with 8 bases between. Here the CDR3 reads CASSPWGSNQPQHF. The CDR3 DNA is TGTGCCAGCTCACCATGGGGATCCAATCAGCCCCAGCATTTT.

The chain links TRBV28 to TRBJ1-4; maybe TRBD1 (5 bases). The CDR3 is 15 residues long. Trimming took off 5 bases at V and 7 bases at J, with 17 bases between the two ends. CDR1 and CDR2 from the germline V gene are MDHEN and SYDVKM. This CDR3 reads CASSRSIQGAEKLFF. In DNA, the CDR3 is TGTGCCAGCAGTCGTAGTATCCAGGGAGCTGAAAAACTGTTTTTT.

The genes are TRBV5-1 and TRBJ2-7; 8 positions agree with TRBD1. The CDR3 loop spans 12 amino acids. Germline CDR1 reads SGHRS; CDR2 reads YFSETQ. V lost 4 bases to trimming and J lost 4 bases; unmatched junction nucleotides: 1. Here the CDR3 reads CASSRTGYEQYF. In nucleotides, the CDR3 is TGCGCCAGCAGCCGGACAGGGTACGAGCAGTACTTC.

This chain uses TRBV20-1 with TRBJ1-5, with unresolved D. Looked up from germline, CDR1 is DFQATT and CDR2 is SNEGSKA (reference sequence). Deletions cut 0 bases from V and 9 bases from J, with 6 bases between. The CDR3 spans 11 residues. The CDR3 here is CSARDIGPQHF. The CDR3 DNA reads as TGCAGTGCTAGAGATATAGGGCCCCAGCATTTT.

This chain links TRBV12-5 with TRBJ1-2; D gene uncertain. V was trimmed by 3 bases and J by 4 bases, leaving 12 bases between them. Germline CDR1 is LGHNT and CDR2 is FRNRAP. The CDR3 is 14 residues long. This CDR3 reads CASGFGQYTYGYTF. The CDR3 bases are TGTGCTAGTGGTTTTGGGCAATACACCTATGGCTACACCTTC.

The rearrangement joins TRBV12-3 or TRBV12-4 to TRBJ1-1; a possible D gene is TRBD1 (5 bases). This CDR3 is built from 13 residues. V lost 3 bases, J lost 4 bases, and 9 bases lay in between. The CDR3 nucleotides read TGTGCCAGCAGTTTGGGGGTATTCACTGAAGCTTTCTTT. It specifies CASSLGVFTEAFF.

The chain couples TRBV4-1 to TRBJ2-7; TRBD2 might be the D (5 bases). Trimming took off 0 bases at V and 8 bases at J, with 11 bases between the two ends. The CDR3 runs to 13 residues. The germline gives CDR1 MGHRA, CDR2 YSYEKL. DNA for the CDR3: TGCGCCAGCAGCCAAGATGTCGCGGGTAAGCAGTACTTC. It encodes CASSQDVAGKQYF.

On this clone itself: Other DNA sequences in this specimen translate into the identical CDR3. The chain links TRBV3-1 (or the pseudogene TRBV3-2) to TRBJ1-3; D remains ambiguous. Trimming took off 1 base at V and 0 bases at J, with 4 bases between the two ends. In germline, CDR1 is LGHDT, CDR2 YNNKEL (reference sequence). The CDR3 runs to 14 residues. The DNA for the CDR3 is TGTGCCAGCAGCCAAGGATTCTCTGGAAACACCATATATTTT. It specifies CASSQGFSGNTIYF.

The genes are TRBV14 and TRBJ2-2; D is uncertain. CDR1 SGHDN and CDR2 FVKESK come from the germline V gene. The CDR3 runs 14 residues. V was cut by 4 bases and J by 4 bases, with 10 bases left in between. The CDR3 sequence is CASSPTATTGELFF. The CDR3 DNA reads as TGTGCCAGCAGCCCAACGGCAACCACCGGGGAGCTGTTTTTT. Together with reference TRBV14 and TRBJ2-2, the CDR3 gives the full variable domain: EAGVTQFPSHSVIEKGQTVTLRCDPISGHDNLYWYRRVMGKEIKFLLHFVKESKQDESGMPNNRFLAERTGGTYSTLKVQPAELEDSGVYFCASSPTATTGELFFGEGSRLTVL.

This clone was observed a handful of times. The chain uses TRBV3-1 (or the pseudogene TRBV3-2) and TRBJ1-5; D ambiguous. The CDR3 runs 13 residues. CDR1 LGHDT and CDR2 YNNKEL come from the germline V gene (reference sequence). Trimming removed 0 bases at V and 6 bases at J, with 6 bases between. The CDR3 region has the DNA TGTGCCAGCAGCCAAGACCGGTTTCAGCCCCAGCATTTT. Amino acids: CASSQDRFQPQHF.

The chain combines TRBV18 with TRBJ2-2; 10 nucleotides match TRBD2. Germline V gene data show CDR1 as KGHSH and CDR2 as LQKENI. The CDR3 is 16 residues long. With V trimmed by 2 bases and J by 7 bases, 7 bases remained unmatched. This CDR3 is CASSPSTSGTSGELFF. The CDR3 nucleotides are TGTGCCAGCTCACCAAGTACTAGCGGGACGAGCGGGGAGCTGTTTTTT. The full variable domain, rest sourced from reference TRBV18 and TRBJ2-2, is NAGVMQNPRHLVRRRGQEARLRCSPMKGHSHVYWYRQLPEEGLKFMVYLQKENIIDESGMPKERFSAEFPKEGPSILRIQQVVRGDSAAYFCASSPSTSGTSGELFFGEGSRLTVL.

This chain uses TRBV6-1 with TRBJ1-4; TRBD1 is a possible D gene (5 bases). V lost 0 bases and J 0 bases, leaving 11 bases between the germline ends. This CDR3 has 17 amino acids. CDR1 and CDR2 (germline): MNHNS, SASEGT. The CDR3 is CASSEAGLTATNEKLFF. CDR3 in DNA: TGTGCCAGCAGTGAAGCCGGATTGACAGCAACTAATGAAAAACTGTTTTTT.

The chain combines TRBV27 with TRBJ1-4, with D uncertain. This CDR3 has 14 amino acids. Between the trimmed V and J ends, which lost 0 bases and 0 bases, there was a span of 2 bases. Germline lookup yields CDR1 MNHEY and CDR2 SMNVEV (reference sequence). The chain's CDR3 is CASSLSPTNEKLFF. The CDR3 DNA reads TGTGCCAGCAGTTTATCCCCAACTAATGAAAAACTGTTTTTT.

The V call is TRBV7-3, the J call TRBJ2-1; TRBD2 matches 7 bases. This CDR3 contains 16 residues. V trimming: 1 base; J trimming: 0 bases; junction bases outside the gene matches: 3. Germline CDR1 reads SGHTA; CDR2 reads FQGTGA. The CDR3 DNA reads as TGTGCCAGCAGCTTAATGGGAGGGAGCTCCTACAATGAGCAGTTCTTC. It is translated as CASSLMGGSSYNEQFF.